This T cell receptor (beta chain) was captured in a study of blood T cell repertoires in COVID-19. Losses at the gene ends were 5 bases for V and 6 bases for J; bases not matched to a gene: 12. Per the germline V gene, CDR1 is MNHEY and CDR2 is SVGAGI. The CDR3 is 15 residues long. In the original processing: Reference gene primer amplification yielded estimated nucleated cell counts. This table comes from immunoSEQ multiplex PCR, and its TCRdb copy is limited to in-frame clones, with some not included. V, J and clone size are taken as reported in that table, and D and trimming were inferred from the DNA itself. The sample comprises roughly 150,000 clones, around 84% of which are singletons, and nearly 8% rests with the top ten.

This TCR came from a woman in her fifties or sixties who had recovered from COVID-19. The genes are TRBV6-5 and TRBJ2-7; TRBD2 agrees at 8 bases. The sample was PBMCs or T cells enriched from blood (not recorded which). CDR3 nucleotides: TGTGCCAGCAGTCTCTACGGGGGGGGTCGAGGCGAGCAGTACTTC. It yields the protein CASSLYGGGRGEQYF.